The rows below give T cell receptor beta chains drawn from one sample of a study of beta chain features in type 1 diabetes. Assay used: immunoSEQ multiplex PCR; TCRdb lists only in-frame clones, some missing. The repertoire has about 620,000 clones, roughly a sixth of them found once; the top ten carry about 0.097%. Sequences were obtained from naive CD4+ T cells from blood. Receptor source: a young man in good health. The CDR3 runs from the conserved cysteine through the conserved F or W. Fields, in order: V gene, J gene, clone size, D gene, CDR3 protein, CDR3 DNA. The D gene is left open where the match is weak. A clone size is listed for some rows: how often the clone was seen (once, few, many), or a class if it is expanded.

>TRBV6-5|TRBJ1-1|-|-
CASTKTGTVNTEAFF
TGTGCCAGCACTAAAACCGGGACGGTGAACACTGAAGCTTTCTTT
>TRBV6-5|TRBJ2-1|few|-
CASGQGGNEQFF
TGTGCCAGCGGACAGGGAGGGAATGAGCAGTTCTTC
>TRBV6-5|TRBJ2-1|-|TRBD2
CASSSSGGRVSEQFF
TGTGCCAGCAGCTCAAGCGGGGGCCGGGTGAGTGAGCAGTTCTTC
>TRBV7-9|TRBJ2-5|-|-
CASSPGQQETQYF
TGTGCCAGCAGCCCCGGACAGCAAGAGACCCAGTACTTC
>TRBV28|TRBJ2-7|-|TRBD2
CASTPQGLEPKYEQYF
TGTGCCAGCACCCCGCAGGGACTAGAGCCTAAATACGAGCAGTACTTC
>TRBV6-6|TRBJ2-5|-|TRBD2
CASSYPRTGGQETQYF
TGTGCCAGCAGTTACCCCCGGACGGGGGGCCAAGAGACCCAGTACTTC
>TRBV19|TRBJ2-5|few|-
CASSIGAWAETQYF
TGTGCCAGTAGTATAGGGGCTTGGGCGGAGACCCAGTACTTC
>TRBV7-8|TRBJ2-1|-|TRBD2
CASSFVGLAGNEQFF
TGTGCCAGCAGCTTCGTTGGACTAGCGGGGAATGAGCAGTTCTTC
>TRBV7-9|TRBJ2-1|-|-
CASSFDYNEQFF
TGTGCCAGCAGCTTCGATTACAATGAGCAGTTCTTC
>TRBV2|TRBJ2-3|few|TRBD1
CASRTGLSTDTQYF
TGTGCCAGCCGGACAGGACTTAGCACAGATACGCAGTATTTT
>TRBV9|TRBJ2-2|-|TRBD2
CASSVVVAGAPGELFF
TGTGCCAGCAGCGTAGTTGTAGCGGGGGCTCCGGGGGAGCTGTTTTTT
>TRBV7-3|TRBJ1-5|few|-
CASSSYRDQPQHF
TGTGCCAGCAGCTCTTACAGGGATCAGCCCCAGCATTTT
>TRBV15|TRBJ1-5|-|-
CATSRDLVGARQPQHF
TGTGCCACCAGCAGAGATTTGGTAGGGGCGCGTCAGCCCCAGCATTTT
>TRBV9|TRBJ1-5|-|TRBD1
CASSVGTGNVNQPQHF
TGTGCCAGCAGCGTAGGGACAGGGAATGTGAATCAGCCCCAGCATTTT
>TRBV20-1|TRBJ1-6|-|-
CSALQDSPLHF
TGCAGTGCCTTACAAGATTCACCCCTCCACTTT
>TRBV7-9|TRBJ2-7|-|TRBD1
CASSLVDWTGPSDYEQYF
TGTGCCAGCAGCTTAGTAGACTGGACAGGGCCCAGCGATTACGAGCAGTACTTC
>TRBV7-6|TRBJ1-2|-|-
CASSPTTAPWRGYTF
TGTGCCAGCAGCCCTACGACAGCCCCCTGGAGAGGCTACACCTTC
>TRBV19|TRBJ2-1|-|-
CASSRDYQGGEQFF
TGTGCCAGTAGTAGGGACTACCAAGGGGGTGAGCAGTTCTTC